Presented here are 9 T cell receptor beta chains from one specimen sequenced in a study of PD-1 blockade in mismatch repair-deficient tumors. Assay used: immunoSEQ multiplex PCR; TCRdb lists only in-frame clones, some missing. The repertoire has roughly 120,000 clones, over 65% of them found once; the top ten carry 4.7%. This specimen consisted of peripheral blood, obtained 60 weeks after starting pembrolizumab. These receptors were obtained from an adult with mismatch repair-deficient cancer.

The rearrangement uses TRBV4-1 and TRBJ2-7; 7 bases map to TRBD1. The ends lost 7 bases at V and 4 bases at J; junction bases unmatched: 13. This CDR3 has 15 amino acids. CDR1 is MGHRA, CDR2 YSYEKL, per germline. CDR3 protein: CASTKNQGTAYEQYF. CDR3 bases: TGCGCCAGCACCAAAAATCAGGGGACAGCTTACGAGCAGTACTTC.

This chain joins TRBV6-6 and TRBJ2-7; D unresolved. Trimming stripped 2 bases from V and 3 bases from J, with 11 bases between. The CDR3 sequence is 14 residues long. The germline gives CDR1 MNHNY, CDR2 SVGAGI (reference sequence). CDR3 amino acids: CASSYGRTDYEQYF. The CDR3 DNA reads TGTGCCAGCAGTTACGGTCGCACCGACTACGAGCAGTACTTC.

This clone was seen at least ten times. The genes are TRBV9 and TRBJ2-2; TRBD2 matches at 16 bases. The J segment lost 10 bases and the V segment lost 2 bases, leaving 5 bases of the junction unmatched. This CDR3 is 16 amino acids long. CDR1 and CDR2 from the germline V gene are SGDLS and YYNGEE. CDR3 coding DNA: TGTGCCAGCAGCGTGGGACTAGCGGGAGGGGTTTTGGAGCTGTTTTTT. Its translation is CASSVGLAGGVLELFF.

The chain carries TRBV5-1 and TRBJ2-5; 8 bases match TRBD2. Germline V CDR1 and CDR2: SGHRS, YFSETQ. V shed 4 bases and J 1 base; nucleotides not matched to a gene: 6. The CDR3 runs 15 residues. CDR3 bases: TGCGCCAGCAGCGGAGGTGGGACTAGCCAAGAGACCCAGTACTTC. Residues: CASSGGGTSQETQYF.

This clone was detected only once. The chain links TRBV19 to TRBJ2-3; tentative D call: TRBD1 (6 bases). The V end was cut by 3 bases, the J end by 4 bases, with 8 bases between. The CDR3 sequence is 13 residues long. The germline gives CDR1 LNHDA, CDR2 SQIVND (reference sequence). The CDR3: CASSMWTADTQYF. The DNA for the CDR3 is TGTGCCAGTAGTATGTGGACAGCAGATACGCAGTATTTT.

The chain recombines TRBV30 with TRBJ2-5; TRBD2 agrees at 9 bases. The CDR3 spans 16 residues. Losses at the gene ends were 0 bases for V and 5 bases for J; bases not matched to a gene: 10. Germline assignment: CDR1 GTSNPN and CDR2 SVGIG (reference sequence). CDR3 in DNA: TGTGCCTGGAGTGTAGGAGTTAGCGGGAGAGGGGAGACCCAGTACTTC. Protein sequence: CAWSVGVSGRGETQYF.

This clone is classed as medium-sized (0.01 to 0.1%). The chain has TRBV25-1 and TRBJ1-2; a weak D match, TRBD1 (6 bases). The ends were cut back, 6 bases at V and 14 bases at J, with 13 bases in the middle. Germline V gene data show CDR1 as MGHDK and CDR2 as SYGVNS. The CDR3 runs 10 residues. The CDR3 DNA reads as TGTGCCAGCAGGGACAGTGTGTGGACCTTC. Translation gives CASRDSVWTF.

The chain uses TRBV5-8 and TRBJ2-7; no clear D. From germline, CDR1 is SGHTS and CDR2 YDEGEE. Trimming removed 0 bases from V and 1 base from J, with 14 bases in between. This CDR3 is 16 amino acids long. Here the CDR3 reads CASSLEGTALSYEQYF. In DNA form, the CDR3 reads TGTGCCAGCAGCTTGGAGGGTACTGCATTATCCTACGAGCAGTACTTC.

The gene calls are TRBV30 and TRBJ1-5; TRBD1 aligns across 7 bases. Germline CDR1 and CDR2: GTSNPN and SVGIG (reference sequence). Trimming removed 4 bases from V and 9 bases from J; junction bases left unmatched: 12. This CDR3 is 14 amino acids long. The chain's CDR3 is CAWMGQRGMGPQHF. In DNA, the CDR3 is TGTGCCTGGATGGGACAGCGGGGTATGGGGCCCCAGCATTTT.